This T cell receptor beta chain was sequenced in a study of shared clonotypes between healthy human individuals. Broader study findings: Rarefaction curves obtained for sorted subsets showed sequencing incomplete despite large depth.

Points on this clone: The antigen remains unidentified. The same CDR3 can be traced to other DNA sequences in this sample.

Clones were sequenced by immunoSEQ multiplex PCR, and TCRdb holds only the in-frame ones, with some missing. The table includes approximately 2,000,000 clones, roughly 95% detected once. The naive CD8 fraction comprised CD45RO-negative cells positively selected for CCR7 and excluded terminally differentiated effector memory CD45RA+ cells. This TCR was sampled from a man between 18 and 35 years old in good health. Some clones in this sample may be carry-over from other donors' samples. Sequences were obtained from naive CD8+ T cells from PBMCs.

The CDR3 DNA reads TGTGCCTGGAGTGTGGGGGGGCCTGGAAACACCATATATTTT. This translates into CAWSVGGPGNTIYF. The rearrangement joins TRBV30 to TRBJ1-3; tentatively, D is TRBD1 (6 bases). CDR3 size: 14 residues. Trimming shortened V by 0 bases and J by 2 bases, and 8 bases separated the two germline ends. Germline V CDR1 and CDR2: GTSNPN, SVGIG (reference sequence).